This TCR beta chain comes out of a study of control samples from healthy donors and cancer patients. V was trimmed by 2 bases and J by 4 bases, leaving 14 bases between them. The length of the CDR3 is 16 residues. The germline V gene encodes CDR1 LNHDA and CDR2 SQIVND (reference sequence). Assay: immunoSEQ multiplex PCR; the TCRdb copy retains only in-frame clones and omits some. The table includes some 150,000 clones, 85% to 95% detected once. This chain links TRBV19 with TRBJ2-2; D is perhaps TRBD2 (6 bases). This sequence was found in a woman aged 55-75 years in good health. Input material: blood. The CDR3 coding sequence is TGTGCCAGTAGTATACCGTTCGGGGGAAGCACCGGGGAGCTGTTTTTT. It translates to CASSIPFGGSTGELFF.